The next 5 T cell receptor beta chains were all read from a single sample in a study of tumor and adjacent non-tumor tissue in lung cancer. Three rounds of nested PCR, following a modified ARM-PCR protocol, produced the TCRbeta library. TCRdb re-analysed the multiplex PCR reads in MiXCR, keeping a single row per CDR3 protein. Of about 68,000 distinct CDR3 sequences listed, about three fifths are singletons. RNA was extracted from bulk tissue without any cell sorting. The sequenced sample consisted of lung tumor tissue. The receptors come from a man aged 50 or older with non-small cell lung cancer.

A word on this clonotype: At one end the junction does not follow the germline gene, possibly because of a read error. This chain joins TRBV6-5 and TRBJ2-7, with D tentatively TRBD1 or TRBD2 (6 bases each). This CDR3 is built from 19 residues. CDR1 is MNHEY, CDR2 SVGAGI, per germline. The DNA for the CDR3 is TGTGCAAGCAGTTACGTGTCGGACAGTGACTTCCCGGGACTTCGGGAGCAGTACTTC. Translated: CASSYVSDSDFPGLREQYF.

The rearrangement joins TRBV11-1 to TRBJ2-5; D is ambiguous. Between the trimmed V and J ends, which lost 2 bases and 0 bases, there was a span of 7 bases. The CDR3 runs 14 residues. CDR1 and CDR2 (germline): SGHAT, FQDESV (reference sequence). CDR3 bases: TGTGCCAGCAGCTTAAGTAGGAACCAAGAGACCCAGTACTTC. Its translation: CASSLSRNQETQYF. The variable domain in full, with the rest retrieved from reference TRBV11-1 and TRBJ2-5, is EAEVAQSPRYKITEKSQAVAFWCDPISGHATLYWYRQILGQGPELLVQFQDESVVDDSQLPKDRFSAERLKGVDSTLKIQPAELGDSAMYLCASSLSRNQETQYFGPGTRLLVL.

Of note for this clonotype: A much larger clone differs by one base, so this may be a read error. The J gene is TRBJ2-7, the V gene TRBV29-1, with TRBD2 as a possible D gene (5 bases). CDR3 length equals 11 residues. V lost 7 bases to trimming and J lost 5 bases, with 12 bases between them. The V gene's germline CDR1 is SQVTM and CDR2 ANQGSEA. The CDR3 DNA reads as TGCAGCGCAAGGCGGGCCCACGAGCAGTACTTC. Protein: CSARRAHEQYF.

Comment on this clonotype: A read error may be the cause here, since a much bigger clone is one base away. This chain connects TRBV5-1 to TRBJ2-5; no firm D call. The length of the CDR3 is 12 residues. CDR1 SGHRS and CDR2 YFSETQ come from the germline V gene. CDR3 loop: CASSSDQETQCF. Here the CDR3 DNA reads TGCGCCAGCAGCTCGGATCAAGAGACCCAGTGCTTC. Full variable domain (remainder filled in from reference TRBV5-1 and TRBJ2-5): KAGVTQTPRYLIKTRGQQVTLSCSPISGHRSVSWYQQTPGQGLQFLFEYFSETQRNKGNFPGRFSGRQFSNSRSEMNVSTLELGDSALYLCASSSDQETQCFGPGTRLLVL.

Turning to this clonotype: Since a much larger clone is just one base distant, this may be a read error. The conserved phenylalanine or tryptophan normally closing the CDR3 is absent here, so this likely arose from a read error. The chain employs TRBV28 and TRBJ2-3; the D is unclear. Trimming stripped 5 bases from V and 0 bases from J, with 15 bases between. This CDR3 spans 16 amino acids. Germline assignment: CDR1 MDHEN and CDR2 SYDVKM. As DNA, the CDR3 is TGTGCCAGCAGTGAAACGATGGGCGGCAGCACAGATACGCAGTATTAT. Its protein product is CASSETMGGSTDTQYY.